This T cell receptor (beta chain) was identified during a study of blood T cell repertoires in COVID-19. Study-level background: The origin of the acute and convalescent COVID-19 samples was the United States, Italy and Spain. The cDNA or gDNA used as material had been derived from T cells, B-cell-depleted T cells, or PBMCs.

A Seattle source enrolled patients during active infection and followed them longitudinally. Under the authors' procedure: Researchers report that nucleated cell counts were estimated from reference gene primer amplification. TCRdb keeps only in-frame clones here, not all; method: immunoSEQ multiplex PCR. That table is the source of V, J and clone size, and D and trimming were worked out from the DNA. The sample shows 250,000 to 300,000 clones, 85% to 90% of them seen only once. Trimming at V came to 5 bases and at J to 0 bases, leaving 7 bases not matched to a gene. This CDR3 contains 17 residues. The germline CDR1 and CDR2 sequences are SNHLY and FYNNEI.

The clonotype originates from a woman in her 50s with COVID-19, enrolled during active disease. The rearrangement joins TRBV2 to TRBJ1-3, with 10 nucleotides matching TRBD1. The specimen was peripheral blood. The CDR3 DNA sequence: TGTGCCAGCAGTAGGGGGACAGGGGTCTTCTCTGGAAACACCATATATTTT. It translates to CASSRGTGVFSGNTIYF.